This is a list of T cell receptor beta chains from one sample in a study of tumor-infiltrating lymphocytes in oesophageal squamous cell carcinoma. TCRdb processed the PCR reads anew with MiXCR; each CDR3 protein has one entry. The sample consists of about 4,000 distinct CDR3 sequences, roughly a fifth of them appearing once. Specimen: normal esophageal tissue next to the tumor. Receptor source: a male donor with esophageal squamous cell carcinoma. Each CDR3 is given with its conserved first and last residue. A D gene is named only where the DNA matches it firmly. Clone size is given for some rows only: seen once, a few or many times, or a class if the clone is expanded.

D: .
J: TRBJ2-3
size: many
V: TRBV5-4
CDR3: CASRIEERGDTQYF
DNA: TGTGCCAGCAGGATTGAGGAGAGGGGCGATACGCAGTATTTT

D: .
J: TRBJ2-3
size: many
V: TRBV2
CDR3: CASSDPSVGTDTQYF
DNA: TGTGCCAGCAGTGATCCCTCTGTAGGGACAGATACGCAGTATTTT

D: .
J: TRBJ2-5
size: medium-sized
V: TRBV28
CDR3: CASSLGGAGETQYF
DNA: TGTGCCAGCAGTTTGGGGGGCGCGGGGGAGACCCAGTACTTC

D: TRBD2
J: TRBJ2-1
size: many
V: TRBV4-1
CDR3: CASSQDGPPLAGGNEQFF
DNA: TGCGCCAGCAGCCAAGATGGACCTCCCCTAGCGGGGGGAAATGAGCAGTTCTTC

D: .
J: TRBJ1-1
size: .
V: TRBV9
CDR3: CASSVGINQGQEAFF
DNA: TGTGCCAGCAGCGTGGGCATTAATCAGGGTCAGGAAGCTTTCTTT

D: TRBD2
J: TRBJ2-5
size: many
V: TRBV14
CDR3: CASSPQPGEGQETQYF
DNA: TGTGCCAGCAGCCCCCAACCGGGGGAGGGGCAAGAGACCCAGTACTTC

D: .
J: TRBJ2-7
size: medium-sized
V: TRBV7-8
CDR3: CASSFARLRPDSPLHF
DNA: TGTGCCAGCAGCTTCGCCAGGCTCAGGCCTGATTCACCCCTCCACTTC

D: TRBD1
J: TRBJ2-1
size: few
V: TRBV18
CDR3: CASSPTGANEQFF
DNA: TGTGCCAGCTCACCAACAGGGGCCAATGAGCAGTTCTTC

D: TRBD2
J: TRBJ2-4
size: large
V: TRBV7-6
CDR3: CASSLLAGGLPQYF
DNA: TGTGCCAGCAGCTTACTAGCGGGGGGCCTACCCCAGTACTTC

D: TRBD2
J: TRBJ2-2
size: .
V: TRBV9
CDR3: CASSVALAGPGELFF
DNA: TGTGCCAGCAGCGTAGCGCTAGCGGGGCCCGGGGAGCTGTTTTTT

D: .
J: TRBJ1-1
size: large
V: TRBV10-1
CDR3: CASRSTERTEAFF
DNA: TGCGCCAGCAGATCGACAGAAAGGACTGAAGCTTTCTTT

D: TRBD2
J: TRBJ2-7
size: many
V: TRBV7-2
CDR3: CASSFDLAGQYF
DNA: TGTGCCAGCAGCTTCGACCTAGCGGGGCAGTACTTC

D: TRBD1
J: TRBJ2-3
size: medium-sized
V: TRBV7-9
CDR3: CASSLMRQGSDTQYF
DNA: TGTGCCAGCAGCTTGATGAGACAGGGGTCAGATACGCAGTATTTT

D: .
J: TRBJ2-2
size: many
V: TRBV6-4
CDR3: CASSQRMNTGELFF
DNA: TGTGCCAGCAGCCAGAGAATGAACACCGGGGAGCTGTTTTTT

D: .
J: TRBJ1-5
size: .
V: TRBV19
CDR3: CASSIEAGVQPQHF
DNA: TGTGCCAGTAGTATAGAGGCAGGGGTTCAGCCCCAGCATTTT

D: .
J: TRBJ2-7
size: few
V: TRBV27
CDR3: CASSFPSGGVDEQYF
DNA: TGTGCCAGCAGTTTTCCCAGCGGCGGAGTAGATGAGCAGTACTTC

D: TRBD2
J: TRBJ2-7
size: many
V: TRBV5-1
CDR3: CASSPGGRNYEQYF
DNA: TGCGCCAGCAGCCCGGGAGGCAGGAACTACGAGCAGTACTTC

D: TRBD1
J: TRBJ2-7
size: medium-sized
V: TRBV6-6
CDR3: CASSYSLTGGDLYEQYF
DNA: TGTGCCAGCAGTTACTCCCTAACAGGGGGCGATCTCTACGAGCAGTACTTC

D: TRBD2
J: TRBJ2-7
size: many
V: TRBV10-3
CDR3: CAISEWGLAGDNEQYF
DNA: TGTGCCATCAGTGAGTGGGGACTAGCGGGGGACAATGAGCAGTACTTC

D: .
J: TRBJ2-7
size: many
V: TRBV6-1
CDR3: CASSVWSYEQYF
DNA: TGTGCCAGCAGTGTTTGGAGCTACGAGCAGTACTTC

D: TRBD2
J: TRBJ2-7
size: many
V: TRBV12-3/TRBV12-4
CDR3: CASSSTLAGENEQYF
DNA: TGTGCCAGCAGTTCTACCCTAGCGGGGGAAAATGAGCAGTACTTC

D: .
J: TRBJ2-5
size: many
V: TRBV5-1
CDR3: CASSKRETTLGETQYF
DNA: TGCGCCAGCAGCAAAAGGGAAACAACGCTGGGGGAGACCCAGTACTTC

D: .
J: TRBJ1-5
size: many
V: TRBV6-1
CDR3: CASKGGSGSQHF
DNA: TGTGCCAGCAAGGGAGGCTCAGGGTCCCAGCATTTT

D: .
J: TRBJ2-5
size: medium-sized
V: TRBV6-6
CDR3: CASSYSTLAVQETQYF
DNA: TGTGCCAGCAGTTACTCGACGCTAGCTGTTCAAGAGACCCAGTACTTC